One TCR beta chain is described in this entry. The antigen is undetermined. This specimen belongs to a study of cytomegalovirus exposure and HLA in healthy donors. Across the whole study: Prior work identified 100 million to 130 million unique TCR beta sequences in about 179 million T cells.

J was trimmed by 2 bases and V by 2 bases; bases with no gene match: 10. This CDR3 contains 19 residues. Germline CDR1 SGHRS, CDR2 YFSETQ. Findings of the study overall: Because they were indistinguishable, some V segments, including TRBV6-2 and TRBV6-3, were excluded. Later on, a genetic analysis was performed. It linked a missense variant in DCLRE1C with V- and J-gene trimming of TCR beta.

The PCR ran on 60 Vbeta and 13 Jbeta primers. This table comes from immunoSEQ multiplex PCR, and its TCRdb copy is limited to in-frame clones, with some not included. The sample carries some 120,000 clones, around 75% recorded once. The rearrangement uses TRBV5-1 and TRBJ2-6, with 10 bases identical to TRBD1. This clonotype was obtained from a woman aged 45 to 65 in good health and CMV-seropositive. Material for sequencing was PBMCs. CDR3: CASSFWGTGDTTGANVLTF. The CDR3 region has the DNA TGCGCCAGCAGCTTTTGGGGGACAGGGGATACAACTGGGGCCAACGTCCTGACTTTC.